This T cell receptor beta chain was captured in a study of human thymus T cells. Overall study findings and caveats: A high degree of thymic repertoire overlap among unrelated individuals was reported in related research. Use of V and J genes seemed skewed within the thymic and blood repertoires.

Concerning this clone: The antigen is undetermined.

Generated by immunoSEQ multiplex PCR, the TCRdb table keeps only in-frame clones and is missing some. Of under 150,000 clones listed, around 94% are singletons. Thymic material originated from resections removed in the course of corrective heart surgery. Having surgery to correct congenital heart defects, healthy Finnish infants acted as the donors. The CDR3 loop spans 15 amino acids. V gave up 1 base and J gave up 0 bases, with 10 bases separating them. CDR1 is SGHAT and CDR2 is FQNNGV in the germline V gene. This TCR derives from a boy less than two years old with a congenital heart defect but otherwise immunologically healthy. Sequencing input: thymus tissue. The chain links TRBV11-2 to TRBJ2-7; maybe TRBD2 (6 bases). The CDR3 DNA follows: TGTGCCAGCAGCTTAGGGGGGAGGAGCTCCTACGAGCAGTACTTC. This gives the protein CASSLGGRSSYEQYF. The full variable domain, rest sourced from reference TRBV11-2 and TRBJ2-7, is EAGVAQSPRYKIIEKRQSVAFWCNPISGHATLYWYQQILGQGPKLLIQFQNNGVVDDSQLPKDRFSAERLKGVDSTLKIQPAKLEDSAVYLCASSLGGRSSYEQYFGPGTRLTVT.